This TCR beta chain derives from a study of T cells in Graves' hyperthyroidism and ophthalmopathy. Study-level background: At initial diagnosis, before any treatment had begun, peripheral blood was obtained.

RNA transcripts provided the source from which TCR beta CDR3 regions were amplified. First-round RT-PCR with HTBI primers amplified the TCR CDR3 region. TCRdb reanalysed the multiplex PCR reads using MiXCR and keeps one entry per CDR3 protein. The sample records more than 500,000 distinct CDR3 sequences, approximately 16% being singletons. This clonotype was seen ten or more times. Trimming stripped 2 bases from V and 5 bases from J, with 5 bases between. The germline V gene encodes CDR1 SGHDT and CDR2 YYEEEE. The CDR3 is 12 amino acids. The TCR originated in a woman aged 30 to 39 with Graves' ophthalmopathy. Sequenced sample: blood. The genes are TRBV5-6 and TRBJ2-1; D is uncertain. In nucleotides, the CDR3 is TGTGCCAGCAGCTTAAAGGACAATGAGCAGTTCTTC. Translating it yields CASSLKDNEQFF. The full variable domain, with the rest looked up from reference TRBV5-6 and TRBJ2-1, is DAGVTQSPTHLIKTRGQQVTLRCSPKSGHDTVSWYQQALGQGPQFIFQYYEEEERQRGNFPDRFSGHQFPNYSSELNVNALLLGDSALYLCASSLKDNEQFFGPGTRLTVL.